The clone carrying this T cell receptor (beta chain) was observed a few times. Its target is unknown. The CDR3 is 13 residues long. V gave up 7 bases and J gave up 1 base, with 10 bases separating them. CDR1 and CDR2 from the germline V gene are SQVTM and ANQGSEA. These data originate in a study of identical twins. Template switching added a universal primer site; cDNA carried unique molecular identifiers. TCRdb ran MiXCR on the 5' RACE reads and lists one entry per CDR3 protein. The sample includes about 1.7 million distinct CDR3 sequences, more than 30% of them seen just once. The study's findings and limits: Zero-insertion analyses were open to partial confounding by invariant MAIT and iNKT cells. Out-of-frame alpha sequences common to twins exhibited a surplus of low generation probability.

All donors comprised healthy Caucasians. This clonotype originated in a newborn girl in good health. The genes are TRBV29-1 and TRBJ1-4, with D hard to call. Material for sequencing was cord blood. This chain's CDR3 is CSGPSETNEKLFF. The CDR3 DNA is TGCAGCGGCCCGAGCGAAACTAATGAAAAACTGTTTTTT.